The 19 T cell receptor beta chains given below trace back to one sample, sequenced in a study of blood T cell repertoires in COVID-19. Measured with immunoSEQ multiplex PCR; TCRdb has only the in-frame clones, and not every one. The top ten clones hold about 2.6% of a sample with approximately 150,000 clones, 80% to 90% of them seen once. The sequenced sample consisted of peripheral blood. The source of these receptors is a human donor with acute or convalescent COVID-19. The donor label of this sample is uncertain.

This clone was recorded only once. CDR3: CASSIRTTSRNTEAFF. CDR3 bases: TGTGCCAGTAGTATACGAACGACAAGTCGAAACACTGAAGCTTTCTTT. The genes are TRBV19 and TRBJ1-1; no clear D gene. The V gene's germline CDR1 is LNHDA and CDR2 SQIVND (reference sequence). Trimming shortened V by 2 bases and J by 2 bases, and 15 bases separated the two germline ends. This CDR3 comprises 16 residues.

V gene TRBV7-9 combines with J gene TRBJ1-1, with no clear D. From germline, CDR1 is SEHNR and CDR2 FQNEAQ (reference sequence). The CDR3 totals 12 residues. The V gene lost 5 bases and the J gene lost 5 bases, with 9 bases spanning the gap. CDR3 loop: CASSPVFTEAFF. CDR3 coding DNA: TGTGCCAGCAGCCCAGTCTTTACTGAAGCTTTCTTT.

This chain connects TRBV29-1 to TRBJ2-5; D might be TRBD1 (6 bases). V shed 4 bases and J shed 5 bases, with 20 bases lying between them. Germline-derived CDR1 and CDR2 are SQVTM and ANQGSEA. The CDR3 loop spans 15 amino acids. In nucleotides, the CDR3 is TGCAGCGTTGCCCTCCTCAAGGGGGAAGGGGAGACCCAGTACTTC. As protein: CSVALLKGEGETQYF. The complete variable domain, with remaining parts taken from reference TRBV29-1 and TRBJ2-5, reads SAVISQKPSRDICQRGTSLTIQCQVDSQVTMMFWYRQQPGQSLTLIATANQGSEATYESGFVIDKFPISRPNLTFSTLTVSNMSPEDSSIYLCSVALLKGEGETQYFGPGTRLLVL.

The gene calls are TRBV30 and TRBJ2-1, with D unclear. The V gene lost 4 bases and the J gene lost 4 bases, with 11 bases spanning the gap. There are 13 residues in the CDR3. Germline V lookup: CDR1 GTSNPN, CDR2 SVGIG (reference sequence). CDR3 sequence: CAWKTGSYNEQFF. The CDR3 region has the DNA TGTGCCTGGAAAACGGGTTCTTACAATGAGCAGTTCTTC.

The V gene is TRBV7-2, the J gene TRBJ1-5; TRBD1 might be the D (6 bases). Germline values: CDR1 SGHTA, CDR2 FQGNSA. The CDR3 has 16 residues. Trimming cost V 1 base and J 5 bases, with 15 bases left between them. The CDR3 spells CASSLVGTGSHQPQHF. DNA for the CDR3: TGTGCCAGCAGCTTAGTAGGTACAGGGAGTCATCAGCCCCAGCATTTT.

V gene TRBV25-1 combines with J gene TRBJ2-1; 8 positions match TRBD2. V dropped 5 bases and J dropped 4; count of bases not matched to a gene: 13. The CDR3 extends over 17 amino acids. Germline V gene sequence: CDR1 MGHDK, CDR2 SYGVNS. For the CDR3, the DNA is TGTGCCAGCAGTCCCCAGCCGGGAGCGGGAGTATACAATGAGCAGTTCTTC. It specifies CASSPQPGAGVYNEQFF.

This sequence joins TRBV4-1 and TRBJ1-4; TRBD1 aligns across 8 bases. Germline V gene data show CDR1 as MGHRA and CDR2 as YSYEKL. The V and J ends lost 6 bases and 10 bases, in that order; junction bases with no gene match: 19. CDR3 length: 17 residues. CDR3 DNA sequence: TGCGCCAGCAGTCGAGGACAGGGAGACGAGGGTTGGGGAAAACTGTTTTTT. Translated, it gives CASSRGQGDEGWGKLFF.

The rearrangement links TRBV6-4 to TRBJ1-4, with no clear D. The V gene's germline CDR1 is MRHNA and CDR2 SNTAGT. The CDR3 covers 15 residues. V lost 4 bases and J 6 bases, leaving 15 bases between the germline ends. CDR3 residues: CASSASGRYDEKLFF. CDR3 sequence (DNA): TGTGCCAGCAGTGCTTCGGGTCGGTATGATGAAAAACTGTTTTTT.

The V gene is TRBV9, the J gene TRBJ1-5, with a weak D call TRBD1 (6 bases). The V end lost 0 bases, the J end lost 4 bases, and 8 bases lay between the germline ends. Germline lookup yields CDR1 SGDLS and CDR2 YYNGEE. The CDR3 length is 14 residues. This chain's CDR3 is CASSVGGQNQPQHF. CDR3 DNA: TGTGCCAGCAGCGTAGGGGGACAAAATCAGCCCCAGCATTTT.

The J gene is TRBJ2-3, the V gene TRBV9; possibly TRBD2 for D (6 bases). This CDR3 spans 15 amino acids. Trimming took 5 bases from V and 0 from J, leaving 13 bases between them. Germline assignment: CDR1 SGDLS and CDR2 YYNGEE. The CDR3 sequence is CASRKAGLSTDTQYF. In nucleotides, the CDR3 is TGTGCCAGCAGGAAAGCGGGTCTTAGCACAGATACGCAGTATTTT.

The J gene is TRBJ2-7, the V gene TRBV5-1; 9 bases agree with TRBD1. This CDR3 comprises 15 residues. With V trimmed by 5 bases and J by 6 bases, 12 bases remained unmatched. Germline assignment: CDR1 SGHRS and CDR2 YFSETQ. This chain's CDR3 is CASSIGTGLSAEQYF. CDR3 DNA sequence: TGCGCCAGCAGTATCGGGACAGGGTTATCCGCCGAGCAGTACTTC.

The genes are TRBV7-9 and TRBJ2-2; D perhaps matches TRBD2 (6 bases). The CDR3 is 14 residues long. Germline CDR1 SEHNR, CDR2 FQNEAQ (reference sequence). V lost 7 bases and J lost 1, with 10 bases in between. The CDR3 region has the DNA TGTGCCAGCACGCCGGGGGTGAACACCGGGGAGCTGTTTTTT. It yields the protein CASTPGVNTGELFF.

In its sample, this clone was seen once. The genes are TRBV9 and TRBJ2-2; 9 nucleotides match TRBD1. The CDR3 sequence is 15 residues long. From germline, CDR1 is SGDLS and CDR2 YYNGEE. J gave up 7 bases and V 2 bases, and 6 bases lay outside the gene matches. The CDR3 coding sequence is TGTGCCAGCAGCGTCCGGACAGGGGTTTACGGGGAGCTGTTTTTT. Protein sequence: CASSVRTGVYGELFF.

The chain recombines TRBV24-1 with TRBJ1-5; TRBD1 might be the D (6 bases). Between the trimmed V and J ends, which lost 3 bases and 1 base, there was a span of 15 bases. The length of the CDR3 is 17 residues. The germline V gene encodes CDR1 KGHDR and CDR2 SFDVKD. CDR3 sequence reads: CATSDPDGRGSNQPQHF. The CDR3 DNA follows: TGTGCCACCAGTGATCCCGATGGAAGGGGGAGCAATCAGCCCCAGCATTTT.

This clone has only one observation. The chain links TRBV24-1 to TRBJ2-2; 7 nucleotides align to TRBD1. With V trimmed by 8 bases and J by 1 base, 3 bases remained unmatched. This CDR3 spans 14 amino acids. The germline CDR1 and CDR2 sequences are KGHDR and SFDVKD. CDR3 nucleotide sequence: TGTGCCACCAAGGGGGCAGAGAACACCGGGGAGCTGTTTTTT. Translated: CATKGAENTGELFF.

The chain couples TRBV5-8 to TRBJ2-2, with 7 bases lining up with TRBD2. The ends lost 4 bases at V and 6 bases at J; junction bases unmatched: 12. This CDR3 is built from 16 residues. The V gene's germline CDR1 is SGHTS and CDR2 YDEGEE. CDR3 loop: CASSPREVGGPGELFF. The CDR3, as DNA: TGTGCCAGCAGCCCCCGGGAGGTTGGGGGACCCGGGGAGCTGTTTTTT.

The gene calls are TRBV23-1 and TRBJ2-7, with D maybe TRBD1 (5 bases). TRBV23-1 has ORF status, its function being uncertain. V was clipped by 8 bases and J by 3 bases, with 14 bases between them. The CDR3 runs to 13 residues. The CDR3 loop is CASPPRQNYEQYV. The CDR3 nucleotides read TGCGCCAGCCCCCCGAGACAGAACTACGAGCAGTACGTC.

The genes are TRBV18 and TRBJ1-3, with 7 bases identical to TRBD1. The CDR3 contains 17 residues. Per germline, CDR1 KGHSH and CDR2 LQKENI. The V and J ends lost 3 bases and 0 bases, in that order; junction bases with no gene match: 8. CDR3 bases: TGTGCCAGCTCACCCCTCGAGGGACAGCTCTCTGGAAACACCATATATTTT. This codes for CASSPLEGQLSGNTIYF. Full variable domain (missing parts from reference TRBV18 and TRBJ1-3): NAGVMQNPRHLVRRRGQEARLRCSPMKGHSHVYWYRQLPEEGLKFMVYLQKENIIDESGMPKERFSAEFPKEGPSILRIQQVVRGDSAAYFCASSPLEGQLSGNTIYFGEGSWLTVV.

The chain recombines TRBV19 with TRBJ2-7; D is undetermined. V lost 5 bases to trimming and J lost 2 bases, with 7 bases between them. The germline CDR1 and CDR2 sequences are LNHDA and SQIVND (reference sequence). The CDR3 runs 12 residues. In DNA, the CDR3 is TGTGCCAGTAGTGAGTATCCCTACGAGCAGTACTTC. Its translation: CASSEYPYEQYF.